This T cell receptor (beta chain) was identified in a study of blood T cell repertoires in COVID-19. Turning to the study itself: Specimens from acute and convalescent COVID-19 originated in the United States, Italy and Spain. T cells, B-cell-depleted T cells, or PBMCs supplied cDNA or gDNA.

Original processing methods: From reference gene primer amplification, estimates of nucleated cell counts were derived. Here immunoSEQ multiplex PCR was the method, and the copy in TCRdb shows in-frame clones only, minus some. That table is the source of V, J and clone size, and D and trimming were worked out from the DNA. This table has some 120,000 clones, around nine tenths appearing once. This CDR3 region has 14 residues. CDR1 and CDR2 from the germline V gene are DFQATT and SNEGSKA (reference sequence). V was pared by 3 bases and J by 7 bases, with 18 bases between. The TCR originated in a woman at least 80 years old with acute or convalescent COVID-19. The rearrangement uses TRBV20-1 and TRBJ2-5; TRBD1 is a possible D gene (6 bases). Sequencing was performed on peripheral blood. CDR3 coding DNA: TGCAGTGCTAGTGGGGCAGGGGCATCCGGGACCCAGTACTTC. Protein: CSASGAGASGTQYF.